This TCR beta chain comes out of a study of early T cells in non-severe SARS-CoV-2 infection. cDNA molecules, individually, were tagged with unique molecular identifiers. Each CDR3 protein is one row after TCRdb ran MiXCR on the 5' RACE reads. The sample lists tens of thousands of distinct CDR3 sequences; over 9.5% were seen once. V lost 3 bases and J 5 bases, leaving 16 bases between the germline ends. Germline V gene data show CDR1 as MGHDK and CDR2 as SYGVNS. This CDR3 contains 15 residues. With respect to this clonotype: The antigen is undetermined.

Study observations and caveats: Private and CD4 specificities were missed by VDJdb matching, skewed to anti-spike CD8.

The material sequenced was whole blood, taken at baseline. The sequence derives from an adult who was a healthcare worker with PCR-confirmed SARS-CoV-2 infection or an uninfected control (not recorded which). The chain joins TRBV25-1 to TRBJ2-5, with D unresolved. CDR3: CASSDGTVGLETQYF. The CDR3 DNA sequence: TGTGCCAGCAGTGATGGAACAGTAGGCCTGGAGACCCAGTACTTC.